A selection of T cell receptor beta chains follows, all from one sample in a study of STAT5B mutations in CD4+ large granular lymphocyte leukemia. Only in-frame clones appear in the TCRdb table, and some are missing; sequencing was by immunoSEQ multiplex PCR. The sample carries about 40,000 clones, roughly 80% recorded once. Source material: CD4+ T cells from blood buffy coats. The receptors come from a human donor in good health. CDR3s include the opening cysteine and the closing phenylalanine or tryptophan. D genes are given only for firm matches. The listing skips clone size in some rows; elsewhere it reads once, few, many or a size class.

>NA|TRBJ2-1|TRBV10-1|TRBD2
TGCGCCAGCAGCCCCTTTCCCGGACTAGCGGGAGGAACCTACAATGAGCAGTTCTTC
CASSPFPGLAGGTYNEQFF
>NA|TRBJ1-1|TRBV29-1|TRBD1
TGCAGCGCTCGACAGGGGGACACTGAAGCTTTCTTT
CSARQGDTEAFF
>NA|TRBJ2-5|TRBV6-5|TRBD1
TGTGCCAGCGCCAGACAGGGCGGAGAGACCCAGTACTTC
CASARQGGETQYF
>NA|TRBJ2-2|TRBV14|NA
TGTGCCAGCAGCCAAGAAGATTACAACACCAACACCGGGGAGCTGTTTTTT
CASSQEDYNTNTGELFF
>NA|TRBJ1-3|TRBV18|NA
TGTGCCAGCTCACCAGGGAGGACCTCTGGAAACACCATATATTTT
CASSPGRTSGNTIYF
>NA|TRBJ1-2|TRBV21-1|NA
TGTGCCAGCAGCACAGGGACAGTACCTCCTAACTATGGCTACACCTTC
CASSTGTVPPNYGYTF
>NA|TRBJ2-7|TRBV6-6|TRBD2
TGTGCCAGCAGTTACGCCGGGACTAGCGGGTCCTACGAGCAGTACTTC
CASSYAGTSGSYEQYF
>NA|TRBJ2-7|TRBV7-9|TRBD2
TGTGCCAGCAGCTTAGGTCCGGATTCGACTAGCGGGATTTACGAGCAGTACTTC
CASSLGPDSTSGIYEQYF
>NA|TRBJ2-5|TRBV29-1|NA
TGCAGCGTTTCCAGACAGGAAGAGACCCAGTACTTC
CSVSRQEETQYF
>NA|TRBJ1-6|TRBV30|NA
TGTGCCTGGAGTAGGGGAGCAGGGGATAATTCACCCCTCCACTTT
CAWSRGAGDNSPLHF
>NA|TRBJ2-7|TRBV7-2|TRBD1
TGTGCCAGCAGCCCCATCCGGGACAGCTACGAGCAGTACTTC
CASSPIRDSYEQYF
>NA|TRBJ2-3|TRBV6-5|NA
TGTGCCAGCAGCCACGGAAAAACGCAGTATTTT
CASSHGKTQYF
>NA|TRBJ2-3|TRBV11-2|NA
TGTGCCAGCAGCTTCGGGGGACTCACAGATACGCAGTATTTT
CASSFGGLTDTQYF
>NA|TRBJ1-5|TRBV18|NA
TGTGCCAGCTCACCACAAAGTATAAGCAATCAGCCCCAGCATTTT
CASSPQSISNQPQHF
>NA|TRBJ1-1|TRBV4-2|NA
TGTGCCAGCAGTTCCGGGGGCCGGGCCAACACTGAAGCTTTCTTT
CASSSGGRANTEAFF
>NA|TRBJ2-2|TRBV19|NA
TGTGCCAGTAGTACCTGGGACTCGGAGAACACCGGGGAGCTGTTTTTT
CASSTWDSENTGELFF
>NA|TRBJ1-6|TRBV11-2|TRBD1
TGTGCCAGCAGCCAGAAACTGACAGGGGGCTCTATAAATTCACCCCTCCACTTT
CASSQKLTGGSINSPLHF
>NA|TRBJ2-7|TRBV5-6|NA
TGTGCCAGCAGCTACACCCACGAGCAGTACTTC
CASSYTHEQYF
>NA|TRBJ1-1|TRBV6-6|NA
TGTGCCAGCTTCGGAGAGGGGAACACTGAAGCTTTCTTT
CASFGEGNTEAFF
>NA|TRBJ1-1|TRBV5-4|TRBD1
TGTGCCAGCAGCTTGGATGGGACAGGGGCCCACGGGGCGAACACTGAAGCTTTCTTT
CASSLDGTGAHGANTEAFF
>NA|TRBJ1-1|TRBV30|TRBD1
TGTGCCTGGAGTCAGGGGGCGCGGGGCACTGAAGCTTTCTTT
CAWSQGARGTEAFF
>once|TRBJ1-1|TRBV18|TRBD1
TGTGCCAGCTCACTATTCCTAGGTTTGGGACAGGGGATGAACACTGAAGCTTTCTTT
CASSLFLGLGQGMNTEAFF
>NA|TRBJ1-3|TRBV2|NA
TGTGCCAGCAGCGACCCGACACGTGGAAACACCATATATTTT
CASSDPTRGNTIYF
>NA|TRBJ1-5|TRBV19|NA
TGTGCCAGTAGCCCCTGGACAGCTAATCAGCCCCAGCATTTT
CASSPWTANQPQHF
>NA|TRBJ1-2|TRBV18|NA
TGTGCCAGCTCACGGGACACCGTAAACTATGGCTACACCTTC
CASSRDTVNYGYTF
>few|TRBJ1-4|TRBV11-2|NA
TGTGCCAGCAGCCACCGGGAGTTTGAAAAACTGTTTTTT
CASSHREFEKLFF
>NA|TRBJ1-5|TRBV28|NA
TGTGCCAGCAGTTTAGAGGAGGGTCAGCCCCAGCATTTT
CASSLEEGQPQHF
>once|TRBJ2-5|TRBV5-5|TRBD2
TGTGCCAGCAGCTTGGTTGGGGGAGGGCAAGAGACCCAGTACTTC
CASSLVGGGQETQYF
>NA|TRBJ2-1|TRBV28|TRBD1
TGTGCCAGCAGTGCGATCCGGGACAGATATTACAATGAGCAGTTCTTC
CASSAIRDRYYNEQFF
>NA|TRBJ1-1|TRBV10-3|TRBD1
TGTGCCATCGGGGACAGGGGCGGTTCCATGAACACTGAAGCTTTCTTT
CAIGDRGGSMNTEAFF
>NA|TRBJ1-2|TRBV6-5|NA
TGTGCCAGCAGTTACTCCGGACAGAACTATGGCTACACCTTC
CASSYSGQNYGYTF
>few|TRBJ1-2|TRBV30|NA
TGTGCCTGGACCGTTGACCCGGGCGGCTACACCTTC
CAWTVDPGGYTF
>NA|TRBJ1-2|TRBV6-5|NA
TGTGCCAGCAGTCGGCGGGACACATATGGCTACACCTTC
CASSRRDTYGYTF
>NA|TRBJ1-4|TRBV10-3|NA
TGTGCCATCAGTGGGGACTTAAGGGCCCAAAATGAAAAACTGTTTTTT
CAISGDLRAQNEKLFF
>NA|TRBJ1-2|TRBV5-6|TRBD1
TGTGCCAGCACCCCAACAGGGGCGGCGAACTATGGCTACACCTTC
CASTPTGAANYGYTF
>NA|TRBJ2-5|TRBV6-1|TRBD2
TGTGCCAGCACCCGACTAGCGGGAGGGTTGGAGACCCAGTACTTC
CASTRLAGGLETQYF
>few|TRBJ1-1|TRBV19|NA
TGTGCCAGTAGTTCCAGACGGCCGAACACTGAAGCTTTCTTT
CASSSRRPNTEAFF
>NA|TRBJ2-3|TRBV27|NA
TGTGCCAGCAGTTTATTACTGGCAGATACGCAGTATTTT
CASSLLLADTQYF
>once|TRBJ2-6|TRBV7-9|TRBD1
TGTGCCAGCAGCGAGGGACAGGCACCCACTGGGGCCAACGTCCTGACTTTC
CASSEGQAPTGANVLTF
>NA|TRBJ1-6|TRBV5-1|TRBD1
TGCGCCAGCAGCTTGGTTACAGGGGTCTCTAATTCACCCCTCCACTTT
CASSLVTGVSNSPLHF
>few|TRBJ1-1|TRBV9|NA
TGTGCCAGCAGCGTAGAAGCACTGAACACTGAAGCTTTCTTT
CASSVEALNTEAFF
>NA|TRBJ2-1|TRBV6-6|TRBD2
TGTGCCAGCAGCCTAACTAGCGGGACTTCCAATGAGCAGTTCTTC
CASSLTSGTSNEQFF
>few|TRBJ2-7|TRBV4-1|TRBD2
TGCGCCAGCAGCCAAAGGATCCTTAGCGGGGGAGAGATCTACGAGCAGTACTTC
CASSQRILSGGEIYEQYF
>NA|TRBJ2-1|TRBV6-5|NA
TGTGCCAGCAGCTATGAGGTAACTAGTACTTATGAGCAGTTCTTC
CASSYEVTSTYEQFF
>NA|TRBJ2-5|TRBV7-9|TRBD2
TGTGCCAGCAGCTTAACCGGGACTAGAGAGACCCAGTACTTC
CASSLTGTRETQYF